One T cell receptor beta chain is described in this entry. The sample belongs to a study of blood T cell repertoires in COVID-19. Study information: Spain, Italy and the United States supplied samples that represented acute and convalescent COVID-19.

Per the original methods: Amplification of reference gene primers was used by the study to estimate nucleated cell counts. Measured with immunoSEQ multiplex PCR; TCRdb has only the in-frame clones, and not every one. V, J and clone size are taken as reported in that table, and D and trimming were inferred from the DNA itself. Among some 310,000 clones, roughly nine tenths were seen once, and the ten largest hold 2.9%. Enrollment of patients from Seattle took place during active infection, with longitudinal follow-up. The sequence derives from a woman aged 25 to 45 with COVID-19, enrolled during active disease. The sequenced sample was peripheral blood.

CDR3 nucleotides: TGTGCCAGCAGTGATTTGGGCCAGCCCCAGCATTTT. It encodes CASSDLGQPQHF. The V gene is TRBV6-1, the J gene TRBJ1-5; no clear D. Trimming removed 3 bases at V and 7 bases at J, with 7 bases between. CDR1 is MNHNS and CDR2 is SASEGT in the germline V gene. The CDR3 totals 12 residues.